Following are 15 T cell receptor beta chains from one sample sequenced in a study of blood T cell repertoires in COVID-19. Assay used: immunoSEQ multiplex PCR; TCRdb lists only in-frame clones, some missing. Of just over 300,000 clones in the sample, around 91% are singletons; the top ten hold 9.5%. Sequenced sample: PBMCs or T cells enriched from blood (not recorded which). The receptors derive from a woman aged 40 to 50 who had recovered from COVID-19.

The rearrangement links TRBV7-2 to TRBJ2-4; D perhaps matches TRBD2 (5 bases). V shed 1 base and J shed 3 bases, with 13 bases lying between them. The length of the CDR3 is 16 residues. Germline V gives CDR1 SGHTA, CDR2 FQGNSA. The CDR3 sequence is CASSLVGELGKNIQYF. The CDR3 nucleotides read TGTGCCAGCAGCTTAGTTGGGGAGCTGGGCAAAAACATTCAGTACTTC.

The chain employs TRBV2 and TRBJ2-1, with a tentative D call TRBD1 (7 bases). Trimming left V 8 bases short and J 3 bases short, with 14 bases between. This CDR3 spans 14 amino acids. Germline-derived CDR1 and CDR2 are SNHLY and FYNNEI. The CDR3 DNA reads as TGTGCCAGCGCGGCGGGACAGATCTACAATGAGCAGTTCTTC. It encodes CASAAGQIYNEQFF.

This clone appeared once. The V gene is TRBV6-4, the J gene TRBJ1-2; 7 bases match TRBD1. This CDR3 contains 18 residues. The J segment lost 0 bases and the V segment lost 5 bases, leaving 15 bases of the junction unmatched. The germline gives CDR1 MRHNA, CDR2 SNTAGT. The CDR3 region is CASSHISGGMETNYGYTF. The DNA for the CDR3 is TGTGCCAGCAGTCACATATCAGGGGGGATGGAGACTAACTATGGCTACACCTTC.

This chain joins TRBV5-1 and TRBJ1-4; TRBD1 agrees at 7 bases. With 1 base clipped from V and 5 bases from J, the junction kept 2 bases outside the gene matches. Looked up from germline, CDR1 is SGHRS and CDR2 is YFSETQ. This CDR3 contains 14 residues. CDR3 sequence: CASSLSGGNEKLFF. For the CDR3, the DNA is TGCGCCAGCAGCTTGTCAGGGGGGAATGAAAAACTGTTTTTT.

This sequence joins TRBV2 and TRBJ1-2, with 7 bases that match TRBD1. The germline gives CDR1 SNHLY, CDR2 FYNNEI. The CDR3 runs 12 residues. V shed 8 bases, J shed 4 bases, and the junction held 4 bases outside the gene matches. CDR3 bases: TGTGCCAGCCAGGGGGATCTCTATGGCTACACCTTC. This codes for CASQGDLYGYTF.

V gene TRBV9 combines with J gene TRBJ2-2, with TRBD1 identical over 10 bases. The CDR3 totals 17 residues. Germline lookup yields CDR1 SGDLS and CDR2 YYNGEE. The V and J ends lost 0 bases and 3 bases, in that order; junction bases with no gene match: 5. The CDR3 sequence is CASSVGQGAFYTGELFF. CDR3 in DNA: TGTGCCAGCAGCGTAGGACAGGGGGCTTTTTACACCGGGGAGCTGTTTTTT.

The chain has TRBV2 and TRBJ1-2, with D uncertain. The CDR3 contains 12 residues. V lost 7 bases and J 2 bases, leaving 8 bases between the germline ends. Germline V gives CDR1 SNHLY, CDR2 FYNNEI. CDR3: CASKAENYGYTF. DNA for the CDR3: TGTGCCAGCAAGGCGGAGAACTATGGCTACACCTTC.

The chain combines TRBV7-9 with TRBJ2-7; TRBD1 matches 11 bases. Germline V gives CDR1 SEHNR, CDR2 FQNEAQ (reference sequence). The junction had 3 bases not matched to a gene; V was cut back by 5 bases and J by 0 bases. The CDR3 is 15 amino acids. The chain's CDR3 is CASSTGTGGSYEQYF. CDR3 sequence (DNA): TGTGCCAGCAGCACCGGGACAGGGGGCTCCTACGAGCAGTACTTC.

V gene TRBV19 combines with J gene TRBJ2-5; D is uncertain. Trimming shortened V by 3 bases and J by 1 base, and 9 bases separated the two germline ends. CDR3 size: 14 residues. Germline loops: CDR1 LNHDA, CDR2 SQIVND (reference sequence). The CDR3 nucleotides read TGTGCCAGTAGTATTGGGCTCCTCCAAGAGACCCAGTACTTC. Protein product: CASSIGLLQETQYF.

The chain links TRBV10-3 to TRBJ1-1, with 10 positions matching TRBD1. The CDR3 is made up of 15 amino acids. Germline CDR1 ENHRY, CDR2 SYGVKD. V dropped 3 bases and J dropped 5; count of bases not matched to a gene: 6. The CDR3: CAISETDRGHTEAFF. CDR3 DNA: TGTGCCATCAGTGAAACAGACAGGGGGCATACTGAAGCTTTCTTT.

This chain uses TRBV28 with TRBJ2-3, with a weak D call TRBD2 (7 bases). There are 15 residues in the CDR3. Germline lookup yields CDR1 MDHEN and CDR2 SYDVKM. Trimming removed 2 bases from V and 6 bases from J, with 15 bases in between. The CDR3 DNA reads TGTGCCAGCAGTTTAGGGGGGGGCGGAAGGGATACGCAGTATTTT. It codes for CASSLGGGGRDTQYF.

The V call is TRBV24-1, the J call TRBJ1-5; 8 bases match TRBD1. The CDR3 is 15 residues long. Germline V CDR1 and CDR2: KGHDR, SFDVKD. Unmatched junction bases numbered 7, after V lost 3 bases and J lost 7 bases. The CDR3 region has the DNA TGTGCCACCAGTGATCGCAGACAGGGGCCCCAGCCCCAGCATTTT. Translated: CATSDRRQGPQPQHF.

The V and J genes are TRBV18 and TRBJ2-2, with TRBD1 as a possible D gene (5 bases). Germline V gene lookup returns CDR1 KGHSH and CDR2 LQKENI. This CDR3 contains 14 residues. Trimming cost V 4 bases and J 1 base, with 7 bases left between them. The CDR3 DNA sequence: TGTGCCAGCTCACTCGGACAGAACACCGGGGAGCTGTTTTTT. Amino acids: CASSLGQNTGELFF.

The J gene is TRBJ2-2, the V gene TRBV5-1, with a possible D match to TRBD1 (5 bases). The CDR3 totals 14 residues. Germline V gives CDR1 SGHRS, CDR2 YFSETQ. The V and J ends lost 3 bases and 1 base respectively, with 7 bases between them. CDR3 in amino acids: CASSSGQNTGELFF. The CDR3 region has the DNA TGCGCCAGCAGCTCAGGACAGAACACCGGGGAGCTGTTTTTT.

The V and J genes are TRBV19 and TRBJ1-5, with unresolved D. This CDR3 region has 15 residues. Germline V gene lookup returns CDR1 LNHDA and CDR2 SQIVND (reference sequence). V shed 0 bases and J shed 3 bases, with 9 bases lying between them. The CDR3 region has the DNA TGTGCCAGTAGTATAGATCGGTCATCCAATCAGCCCCAGCATTTT. Protein product: CASSIDRSSNQPQHF.